These 16 T cell receptor beta chains came from one sample sequenced in a study of cytomegalovirus exposure and HLA in healthy donors. PCR amplification relied on 60 Vbeta primers (plus 13 Jbeta primers). Profiling relied on immunoSEQ multiplex PCR, and the TCRdb table lists in-frame clones only, not all of them. The table lists 80,000 to 100,000 clones, around 77% of them singletons. Sequencing used PBMCs. The receptor source for this set is a man between 40 and 49 years old in good health and CMV-seronegative.

V is TRBV19 and J is TRBJ1-3; perhaps TRBD1 as D (5 bases). Trimming left V 6 bases short and J 0 bases short, with 12 bases between. CDR1 and CDR2 (germline): LNHDA, SQIVND (reference sequence). CDR3 size: 15 residues. The CDR3 nucleotides are TGTGCCAGTAGCCTACTCACAGGCTCTGGAAACACCATATATTTT. Its protein is CASSLLTGSGNTIYF.

The chain uses TRBV18 and TRBJ2-5; 8 nucleotides match TRBD2. The V gene's germline CDR1 is KGHSH and CDR2 LQKENI. V shed 4 bases, J shed 8 bases, and the junction held 15 bases outside the gene matches. This CDR3 is built from 16 residues. The CDR3 coding sequence is TGTGCCAGCTCACTATATAATATAGCGGGAAGAGACACCCAGTACTTC. Translating it yields CASSLYNIAGRDTQYF.

The chain employs TRBV30 and TRBJ2-5; a possible D gene is TRBD2 (5 bases). Trimming cost V 0 bases and J 5 bases, with 13 bases left between them. Germline CDR1 is GTSNPN and CDR2 is SVGIG (reference sequence). The CDR3 consists of 14 residues. In DNA form, the CDR3 reads TGTGCCTGGAGTGTCTCCAGCAGAGGGGAGACCCAGTACTTC. Its translation: CAWSVSSRGETQYF.

The chain uses TRBV11-2 and TRBJ2-7; maybe TRBD2 (5 bases). The CDR3 has 12 residues. Looked up from germline, CDR1 is SGHAT and CDR2 is FQNNGV. The V gene lost 3 bases and the J gene lost 4 bases, with 7 bases spanning the gap. The CDR3 coding sequence is TGTGCCAGCAGCTTCCGGGGTTACGAGCAGTACTTC. Its translation is CASSFRGYEQYF.

V is TRBV15 and J is TRBJ2-7; D is perhaps TRBD2 (5 bases). The CDR3 has 15 residues. CDR1 and CDR2 from the germline V gene are LNHNV and YYDKDF (reference sequence). V was clipped by 0 bases and J by 3 bases, with 12 bases between them. DNA of the CDR3: TGTGCCACCAGCAGAGATTTCGGGGATGGCTACGAGCAGTACTTC. Amino acids: CATSRDFGDGYEQYF.

The chain couples TRBV9 to TRBJ2-1; 9 bases match TRBD1. The CDR3 spans 15 residues. CDR1 is SGDLS, CDR2 YYNGEE, per germline. J lost 4 bases, V lost 2 bases, and 4 bases had no gene match. CDR3 coding DNA: TGTGCCAGCAGCGTCCGGGACAGGGTGTACAATGAGCAGTTCTTC. Its protein product is CASSVRDRVYNEQFF.

This chain uses TRBV5-1 with TRBJ2-1; 12 nucleotides match TRBD2. The V gene's germline CDR1 is SGHRS and CDR2 YFSETQ. This CDR3 comprises 17 residues. The J segment lost 7 bases and the V segment lost 0 bases, leaving 8 bases of the junction unmatched. The CDR3 nucleotides read TGCGCCAGCAGCTTGGACCTAGCGGGGGGGCTGGGTAATGAGCAGTTCTTC. Translated: CASSLDLAGGLGNEQFF. The full variable domain, completed using reference TRBV5-1 and TRBJ2-1, is KAGVTQTPRYLIKTRGQQVTLSCSPISGHRSVSWYQQTPGQGLQFLFEYFSETQRNKGNFPGRFSGRQFSNSRSEMNVSTLELGDSALYLCASSLDLAGGLGNEQFFGPGTRLTVL.

V and J are TRBV5-1 and TRBJ1-3, with D tentatively TRBD1 (6 bases). V lost 0 bases and J 4 bases, leaving 11 bases between the germline ends. This CDR3 spans 15 amino acids. Per germline, CDR1 SGHRS and CDR2 YFSETQ. CDR3 in DNA: TGCGCCAGCAGCTTGGAGCCCGGGACAGGAAACACCATATATTTT. This encodes CASSLEPGTGNTIYF.

V and J are TRBV11-2 and TRBJ1-2, with a possible D match to TRBD1 (5 bases). Trimming removed 5 bases from V and 3 bases from J, with 16 bases in between. Germline CDR1 and CDR2: SGHAT and FQNNGV. The CDR3 totals 15 residues. CDR3 sequence (DNA): TGTGCCAGCAGCGGGGCCCAGTCTTGGGACTATGGCTACACCTTC. It codes for CASSGAQSWDYGYTF.

This chain connects TRBV7-2 to TRBJ2-7, with TRBD1 identical over 10 bases. Germline-derived CDR1 and CDR2 are SGHTA and FQGNSA. V shed 5 bases and J 5 bases; nucleotides not matched to a gene: 9. CDR3 length: 15 residues. CDR3: CASSTRDRGNHEQYF. In DNA, the CDR3 is TGTGCCAGCAGCACCCGGGACAGGGGTAACCACGAGCAGTACTTC. The variable domain in full, with the rest retrieved from reference TRBV7-2 and TRBJ2-7, is GAGVSQSPSNKVTEKGKDVELRCDPISGHTALYWYRQSLGQGLEFLIYFQGNSAPDKSGLPSDRFSAERTGGSVSTLTIQRTQQEDSAVYLCASSTRDRGNHEQYFGPGTRLTVT.

This rearrangement joins TRBV27 to TRBJ2-7; a weak D match, TRBD2 (6 bases). The CDR3 is made up of 14 amino acids. V lost 5 bases, J lost 5 bases, and 16 bases lay in between. Germline lookup yields CDR1 MNHEY and CDR2 SMNVEV (reference sequence). The CDR3 region is CASSPGTRGDEQYF. The CDR3 DNA follows: TGTGCCAGCAGTCCAGGGACCCGCGGGGACGAGCAGTACTTC.

The J gene is TRBJ2-2, the V gene TRBV5-6, with TRBD2 matching 8 bases. The CDR3 length is 16 residues. V lost 1 base, J lost 2 bases, and 4 bases stayed unmatched. CDR1 and CDR2 from the germline V gene are SGHDT and YYEEEE. The CDR3 DNA is TGTGCCAGCAGCTTGAACGGGAGGGCCAACACCGGGGAGCTGTTTTTT. Amino acids: CASSLNGRANTGELFF.

The chain links TRBV5-1 to TRBJ1-1; possibly TRBD1 for D (5 bases). CDR1 and CDR2 (germline): SGHRS, YFSETQ. The CDR3 has 16 amino acids. Trimming pared 0 bases from V and 5 bases from J, leaving 17 bases between. The CDR3 spells CASSLEGGRRGTEAFF. The CDR3 DNA is TGCGCCAGCAGCTTGGAAGGAGGGAGACGGGGGACTGAAGCTTTCTTT.

V and J are TRBV5-1 and TRBJ2-3; 10 bases are a match to TRBD2. The junction had 4 bases not matched to a gene; V was cut back by 2 bases and J by 1 base. CDR3 length equals 16 residues. Germline V CDR1 and CDR2: SGHRS, YFSETQ. The CDR3 coding sequence is TGCGCCAGCAGCTTATCCGGGACTAGCGGCACAGATACGCAGTATTTT. Translated: CASSLSGTSGTDTQYF.

As DNA, the CDR3 is TGCAGCGTAACTCATCGGAATGAGCAGTTCTTC. Translated, it gives CSVTHRNEQFF. This rearrangement joins TRBV29-1 to TRBJ2-1; D gene unclear. V lost 6 bases, J lost 7 bases, and 10 bases lay in between. The CDR3 consists of 11 residues. The germline CDR1 and CDR2 sequences are SQVTM and ANQGSEA.

The chain is built from TRBV25-1 and TRBJ2-2, with 9 bases lining up with TRBD1. V was clipped by 3 bases and J by 6 bases; unmatched bases: 8. This CDR3 is 16 amino acids long. The germline V gene has CDR1 MGHDK and CDR2 SYGVNS. The CDR3 nucleotides are TGTGCCAGCAGTGATTTCGGGACAGGGTCGTCCGGGGAGCTGTTTTTT. This translates into CASSDFGTGSSGELFF.